These 18 T cell receptor beta chains share one sample of origin, sequenced in a study of beta chain features in type 1 diabetes. Since all of the isolated RNA was reverse transcribed, expressed TCRB transcripts were what got sequenced. Generated by immunoSEQ multiplex PCR, the TCRdb table keeps only in-frame clones and is missing some. The sample has about 350,000 clones, around a fifth seen once. The specimen sequenced was naive CD4+ T cells from blood. The origin of the receptors is a woman in her late teens or twenties in good health.

There are a few counts of this clone. V gene TRBV4-1 combines with J gene TRBJ2-1, with 11 bases that match TRBD2. CDR3 length: 16 residues. The V segment lost 4 bases and the J segment 1 base; nucleotides outside the gene matches: 3. Germline V gene lookup returns CDR1 MGHRA and CDR2 YSYEKL. As DNA, the CDR3 is TGCGCCAGCAGCCGACTAGCGGGGACTTCCTACAATGAGCAGTTCTTC. As protein: CASSRLAGTSYNEQFF.

This clone was seen more than once but under ten times. The chain links TRBV5-8 to TRBJ2-5, with 10 bases that match TRBD1. The V and J ends lost 4 bases and 5 bases, in that order; junction bases with no gene match: 5. The germline gives CDR1 SGHTS, CDR2 YDEGEE. The CDR3 runs 14 residues. In DNA, the CDR3 is TGTGCCAGCAGCAGGGGACAGGGGAGCGAGACCCAGTACTTC. Translation: CASSRGQGSETQYF. The whole variable domain, remainder taken from reference TRBV5-8 and TRBJ2-5, is EAGVTQSPTHLIKTRGQQATLRCSPISGHTSVYWYQQALGLGLQFLLWYDEGEERNRGNFPPRFSGRQFPNYSSELNVNALELEDSALYLCASSRGQGSETQYFGPGTRLLVL.

The chain employs TRBV5-1 and TRBJ1-2, with 7 bases that match TRBD1. The V and J ends lost 4 bases and 3 bases, in that order; junction bases with no gene match: 6. The CDR3 extends over 14 amino acids. Germline V CDR1 and CDR2: SGHRS, YFSETQ. CDR3 amino acids: CASSTGQNYYGYTF. The DNA of the CDR3 is TGCGCCAGCAGCACGGGACAGAACTACTATGGCTACACCTTC.

A few counts support this clone. The chain carries TRBV11-2 and TRBJ2-7; 9 nucleotides agree with TRBD1. Germline V gives CDR1 SGHAT, CDR2 FQNNGV. The CDR3 consists of 15 residues. Trimming removed 4 bases from V and 5 bases from J; junction bases left unmatched: 9. Here the CDR3 DNA reads TGTGCCAGCAGCTCCCAGGCCGGGACAGGGCACGAGCAGTACTTC. Residues: CASSSQAGTGHEQYF.

J is TRBJ2-5 and V is TRBV7-2, with 14 bases lining up with TRBD2. The CDR3 has 18 residues. V was pared by 5 bases and J by 5 bases, with 13 bases of the junction left unmatched. From germline, CDR1 is SGHTA and CDR2 FQGNSA. CDR3 sequence (DNA): TGTGCCAGCAGCCCCAGACTAGCGGGGGGGCCGGTTGTGGAGACCCAGTACTTC. Translated: CASSPRLAGGPVVETQYF.

The gene calls are TRBV30 and TRBJ2-5; TRBD1 might be the D (6 bases). Germline loops: CDR1 GTSNPN, CDR2 SVGIG (reference sequence). The CDR3 is 11 amino acids. The ends were cut back, 5 bases at V and 3 bases at J, with 7 bases in the middle. The CDR3 loop is CAWAGEETQYF. CDR3 sequence (DNA): TGTGCCTGGGCAGGGGAAGAGACCCAGTACTTC.

This sequence joins TRBV9 and TRBJ2-1; TRBD2 matches 9 bases. V was pared by 4 bases and J by 4 bases, with 12 bases of the junction left unmatched. Germline CDR1 SGDLS, CDR2 YYNGEE. There are 17 residues in the CDR3. CDR3: CASSPRIGGGAYNEQFF. CDR3 in DNA: TGTGCCAGCAGCCCCCGGATCGGCGGGGGGGCGTACAATGAGCAGTTCTTC.

This chain connects TRBV30 to TRBJ1-6, with a possible D match to TRBD1 (5 bases). V was trimmed by 1 base and J by 3 bases, leaving 7 bases between them. The CDR3 is 14 residues long. Germline V gene data show CDR1 as GTSNPN and CDR2 as SVGIG (reference sequence). CDR3 nucleotides: TGTGCCTGGAGTGGGGGGGGCTATAATTCACCCCTCCACTTT. This sequence encodes CAWSGGGYNSPLHF.

This clone was detected a few times. The chain links TRBV2 to TRBJ2-3, with 8 bases matching TRBD2. Unmatched junction bases numbered 9, after V lost 8 bases and J lost 2 bases. This CDR3 comprises 15 residues. Per germline, CDR1 SNHLY and CDR2 FYNNEI. This chain's CDR3 is CASAPGGANTDTQYF. The CDR3 DNA reads as TGTGCCAGCGCCCCCGGGGGGGCCAACACAGATACGCAGTATTTT.

The chain is built from TRBV4-1 and TRBJ2-7; 9 bases fit TRBD2. The V gene's germline CDR1 is MGHRA and CDR2 YSYEKL. CDR3 length: 16 residues. The trim removed 4 bases at V and 6 bases at J, leaving 13 bases unmatched. As DNA, the CDR3 is TGCGCCAGCAGCCCCCCTCTGATGCGGGGGGGCCTCGAGCAGTACTTC. Its protein is CASSPPLMRGGLEQYF.

The DNA of the CDR3 is TGCGCCAGCAGTCCATACCAGGGGGCCGGGGAGCTGTTTTTT. This gives the protein CASSPYQGAGELFF. The J gene is TRBJ2-2, the V gene TRBV4-1, with 7 bases aligning to TRBD1. Germline V gene sequence: CDR1 MGHRA, CDR2 YSYEKL. J gave up 6 bases and V 6 bases, and 7 bases lay outside the gene matches. The CDR3 runs 14 residues.

The V and J genes are TRBV19 and TRBJ2-7, with 9 bases identical to TRBD1. Germline V gene data show CDR1 as LNHDA and CDR2 as SQIVND (reference sequence). Trimming removed 6 bases from V and 3 bases from J; junction bases left unmatched: 6. The CDR3 runs 14 residues. CDR3 amino acids: CASSRDRVSYEQYF. The CDR3 DNA sequence: TGTGCCAGTAGCCGGGACAGGGTAAGCTACGAGCAGTACTTC.

The chain combines TRBV6-5 with TRBJ2-7; 7 bases match TRBD2. The CDR3 is 15 residues long. Germline values: CDR1 MNHEY, CDR2 SVGAGI. Unmatched junction bases numbered 5, after V lost 0 bases and J lost 3 bases. CDR3: CASSYSGGGGYEQYF. CDR3 nucleotide sequence: TGTGCCAGCAGTTACTCAGGCGGGGGAGGCTACGAGCAGTACTTC.

This clone was counted between two and nine times. This chain joins TRBV4-3 and TRBJ2-5, with TRBD1 matching 7 bases. Per germline, CDR1 LGHNA and CDR2 YSLEER. The CDR3 is made up of 15 amino acids. Trimming removed 4 bases from V and 0 bases from J; junction bases left unmatched: 5. CDR3 protein: CASSRSGTDQETQYF. For the CDR3, the DNA is TGCGCCAGCAGCCGCTCCGGGACAGACCAAGAGACCCAGTACTTC.

This chain joins TRBV9 and TRBJ2-5; 10 nucleotides align to TRBD2. The V gene's germline CDR1 is SGDLS and CDR2 YYNGEE. The V gene end was trimmed by 3 bases and the J gene end by 4 bases; junction bases not matched to a gene: 9. The CDR3 covers 16 residues. This CDR3 reads CASSEGNPSGGETQYF. CDR3 bases: TGTGCCAGCAGCGAGGGGAACCCTAGCGGGGGAGAGACCCAGTACTTC. Combining the CDR3 with reference TRBV9 and TRBJ2-5 gives the whole variable domain DSGVTQTPKHLITATGQRVTLRCSPRSGDLSVYWYQQSLDQGLQFLIQYYNGEERAKGNILERFSAQQFPDLHSELNLSSLELGDSALYFCASSEGNPSGGETQYFGPGTRLLVL.

The genes are TRBV11-2 and TRBJ2-1, with D unresolved. Germline-derived CDR1 and CDR2 are SGHAT and FQNNGV. CDR3 size: 16 residues. V lost 2 bases and J 0 bases, leaving 11 bases between the germline ends. CDR3 DNA sequence: TGTGCCAGCAGCTTAAGATCGCCTAGCTCCTACAATGAGCAGTTCTTC. It yields the protein CASSLRSPSSYNEQFF.

The rearrangement joins TRBV30 to TRBJ1-5; D is perhaps TRBD1 (6 bases). The germline CDR1 and CDR2 sequences are GTSNPN and SVGIG (reference sequence). V lost 3 bases and J lost 7, with 13 bases in between. This CDR3 has 13 amino acids. The CDR3 sequence is CAWSAGAGQPQHF. CDR3 in DNA: TGTGCCTGGAGCGCAGGGGCCGGACAGCCCCAGCATTTT.

This clone has only a few counts. The chain carries TRBV5-4 and TRBJ2-1; D is unclear. Per germline, CDR1 SGHNT and CDR2 YYREEE (reference sequence). Trimming pared 5 bases from V and 10 bases from J, leaving 16 bases between. The CDR3 contains 13 residues. The CDR3 nucleotides are TGTGCCAGCAGGGGTTTCGGGTCTCGCGAGCAGTTCTTC. Translating it yields CASRGFGSREQFF.